The 22 T cell receptor beta chains listed next were all sequenced from one sample in a study of OX40 agonist ivuxolimab in advanced cancers. Sequenced by immunoSEQ multiplex PCR; TCRdb stores in-frame clones only, minus some. Of 75,000 or so clones listed, about four fifths were seen once; the top ten hold roughly 7.9%. Specimen: CD4+ or CD8+ T cells sorted from blood, collected in a trial of the OX40 agonist ivuxolimab. The source is an adult with an advanced solid tumor such as melanoma, head and neck, liver or kidney cancer.

This rearrangement joins TRBV7-3 to TRBJ1-1; D gene ambiguous. The V and J ends lost 5 bases and 2 bases respectively, with 15 bases between them. Germline-derived CDR1 and CDR2 are SGHTA and FQGTGA. The CDR3 is 15 amino acids. The CDR3 reads CASSIAGNINTEAFF. The CDR3 region has the DNA TGTGCCAGCAGCATAGCGGGGAACATTAACACTGAAGCTTTCTTT.

The chain links TRBV5-4 to TRBJ2-1; TRBD2 matches at 11 bases. Germline CDR1 is SGHNT and CDR2 is YYREEE (reference sequence). Germline trimming cut 4 bases from V and 0 bases from J; bases unmatched to any gene: 9. This CDR3 comprises 18 residues. The CDR3 bases are TGTGCCAGCAGCCCGATCCGGACTAGCGGGTCCTCCTACAATGAGCAGTTCTTC. It codes for CASSPIRTSGSSYNEQFF. The full variable domain, rest sourced from reference TRBV5-4 and TRBJ2-1, is ETGVTQSPTHLIKTRGQQVTLRCSSQSGHNTVSWYQQALGQGPQFIFQYYREEENGRGNFPPRFSGLQFPNYSSELNVNALELDDSALYLCASSPIRTSGSSYNEQFFGPGTRLTVL.

The chain has TRBV9 and TRBJ2-5, with TRBD2 identical over 7 bases. The J segment lost 5 bases and the V segment lost 1 base, leaving 5 bases of the junction unmatched. Germline V lookup: CDR1 SGDLS, CDR2 YYNGEE. This CDR3 comprises 14 residues. The chain's CDR3 is CASSVNVGGETQYF. The CDR3 bases are TGTGCCAGCAGCGTAAACGTGGGGGGGGAGACCCAGTACTTC.

This clone was seen more than once but under ten times. This CDR3 is CASSLSFIGDRGVEYEQYF. CDR3 coding DNA: TGTGCCAGCAGTTTATCCTTTATTGGGGACAGGGGAGTCGAATACGAGCAGTACTTC. The chain is built from TRBV28 and TRBJ2-7, with TRBD1 matching 10 bases. CDR1 and CDR2 from the germline V gene are MDHEN and SYDVKM. The CDR3 sequence is 19 residues long. V shed 1 base and J 4 bases; nucleotides not matched to a gene: 16. Looking up the rest from reference TRBV28 and TRBJ2-7 gives the full variable domain: DVKVTQSSRYLVKRTGEKVFLECVQDMDHENMFWYRQDPGLGLRLIYFSYDVKMKEKGDIPEGYSVSREKKERFSLILESASTNQTSMYLCASSLSFIGDRGVEYEQYFGPGTRLTVT.

Regarding this clone: Other DNA sequences in the same sample also yield this CDR3. The V gene is TRBV11-3, the J gene TRBJ2-2; possibly TRBD1 for D (6 bases). Germline V gives CDR1 SGHNT, CDR2 YENEEA. This CDR3 comprises 15 residues. V lost 1 base, J lost 1 base, and 7 bases lay in between. CDR3 amino acids: CASSLGTVNTGELFF. The DNA for the CDR3 is TGTGCCAGCAGCTTAGGGACAGTGAACACCGGGGAGCTGTTTTTT.

This clone was counted a single time. Other DNA sequences in this sample translate to the same CDR3. V and J are TRBV6-4 and TRBJ2-1; 7 bases map to TRBD2. Germline CDR1 MRHNA, CDR2 SNTAGT. V lost 4 bases, J lost 4 bases, and 7 bases stayed unmatched. This CDR3 comprises 15 residues. CDR3 DNA sequence: TGTGCCAGCAGTGTAACGGGGGGAAAATACAATGAGCAGTTCTTC. Protein: CASSVTGGKYNEQFF.

V and J are TRBV7-9 and TRBJ2-5; 7 positions agree with TRBD1. Germline loops: CDR1 SEHNR, CDR2 FQNEAQ (reference sequence). This CDR3 has 14 residues. V lost 5 bases and J lost 1; bases outside the gene matches: 4. Written as DNA, the CDR3 is TGTGCCAGCAGCCCGACAGGGCTCCAAGAGACCCAGTACTTC. Its translation: CASSPTGLQETQYF.

The chain recombines TRBV7-2 with TRBJ2-3; 9 bases are shared with TRBD1. The V gene's germline CDR1 is SGHTA and CDR2 FQGNSA. With V trimmed by 5 bases and J by 4 bases, 10 bases remained unmatched. This CDR3 has 16 residues. The CDR3 reads CASSETTGGISDTQYF. CDR3 in DNA: TGTGCCAGCAGCGAAACGACAGGGGGTATCTCAGATACGCAGTATTTT.

V is TRBV6-5 and J is TRBJ2-2; 9 nucleotides agree with TRBD1. The ends lost 4 bases at V and 7 bases at J; junction bases unmatched: 7. Per germline, CDR1 MNHEY and CDR2 SVGAGI. This CDR3 is 15 amino acids long. The CDR3 here is CASSSRDRAVGELFF. DNA of the CDR3: TGTGCCAGCAGTTCCCGGGACAGGGCGGTCGGGGAGCTGTTTTTT.

This chain uses TRBV9 with TRBJ1-2; no clear D. The V end was cut by 5 bases, the J end by 7 bases, with 18 bases between. Germline CDR1 is SGDLS and CDR2 is YYNGEE. The CDR3 has 14 residues. For the CDR3, the DNA is TGTGCCAGCAGAGATGACCAAGGCAACGGTGGCTACACCTTC. Amino acid sequence: CASRDDQGNGGYTF.

This chain uses TRBV29-1 with TRBJ2-7; D remains unclear. Trimming took 7 bases from V and 1 from J, leaving 5 bases between them. The CDR3 extends over 10 amino acids. Germline V gene data show CDR1 as SQVTM and CDR2 as ANQGSEA. CDR3 DNA: TGCAGCGACGGGTCCTACGAGCAGTACTTC. It encodes CSDGSYEQYF.

This clone was counted at least ten times. The chain joins TRBV2 to TRBJ1-1; 7 positions agree with TRBD1. This CDR3 has 16 amino acids. V shed 4 bases, J shed 0 bases, and the junction held 8 bases outside the gene matches. The germline V gene encodes CDR1 SNHLY and CDR2 FYNNEI. This CDR3 reads CASSVLKGAMNTEAFF. The CDR3 DNA sequence: TGTGCCAGCAGTGTGTTAAAGGGGGCGATGAACACTGAAGCTTTCTTT.

The chain uses TRBV6-1 and TRBJ2-1; no reliable D call. This CDR3 has 14 residues. Trimming took off 4 bases at V and 4 bases at J, with 11 bases between the two ends. Germline V gene data show CDR1 as MNHNS and CDR2 as SASEGT. The CDR3 loop is CASSGRLFYNEQFF. For the CDR3, the DNA is TGTGCCAGCAGTGGTCGCCTGTTTTACAATGAGCAGTTCTTC.

This clone occurred a few times. The rearrangement uses TRBV5-1 and TRBJ2-3, with 12 bases lining up with TRBD2. CDR1 and CDR2 (germline): SGHRS, YFSETQ. This CDR3 region has 16 residues. V was pared by 4 bases and J by 2 bases, with 5 bases of the junction left unmatched. The CDR3 region has the DNA TGCGCCAGCAGCGCCCGGACTAGCGGGGTCACAGATACGCAGTATTTT. Encoded protein: CASSARTSGVTDTQYF.

This rearrangement joins TRBV7-6 to TRBJ1-2, with 7 bases aligning to TRBD1. V lost 4 bases, J lost 4 bases, and 3 bases stayed unmatched. This CDR3 has 13 residues. Germline V lookup: CDR1 SGHVS, CDR2 FNYEAQ. The CDR3 reads CASSYGTAYGYTF. The CDR3 DNA sequence: TGTGCCAGCAGCTATGGGACAGCCTATGGCTACACCTTC.

The chain employs TRBV27 and TRBJ1-6; 7 bases map to TRBD1. The CDR3 is made up of 14 amino acids. J lost 10 bases, V lost 5 bases, and 8 bases had no gene match. Germline lookup yields CDR1 MNHEY and CDR2 SMNVEV (reference sequence). CDR3 coding DNA: TGTGCCAGCAGTCCCGACAGGGTGTACTCACCCCTCCACTTT. As protein: CASSPDRVYSPLHF.

The rearrangement uses TRBV5-4 and TRBJ1-1; D is uncertain. The CDR3 runs to 14 residues. V was trimmed by 6 bases and J by 0 bases, leaving 12 bases between them. CDR1 and CDR2 (germline): SGHNT, YYREEE (reference sequence). The CDR3 spells CASNHSFMNTEAFF. The CDR3 region has the DNA TGTGCCAGCAACCACAGTTTCATGAACACTGAAGCTTTCTTT.

This clone came up once. The chain employs TRBV11-2 and TRBJ2-7; 11 bases map to TRBD2. In germline, CDR1 is SGHAT, CDR2 FQNNGV. CDR3 size: 16 residues. After removal of 0 bases from V and 4 bases from J, the junction contained 5 bases not matched to a gene. The chain's CDR3 is CASSLDLSSGRYEQYF. The CDR3 nucleotides are TGTGCCAGCAGCTTAGATTTGTCTAGCGGGAGGTACGAGCAGTACTTC.

This clone was detected a few times. The chain couples TRBV4-3 to TRBJ2-7; TRBD1 matches at 7 bases. Germline CDR1 reads LGHNA; CDR2 reads YSLEER. The CDR3 is 15 residues long. The trim removed 3 bases at V and 0 bases at J, leaving 5 bases unmatched. CDR3 residues: CASSHSYRGSYEQYF. The CDR3 DNA is TGCGCCAGCAGCCATTCCTACAGGGGCTCCTACGAGCAGTACTTC.

This clone was observed a single time. This chain uses TRBV6-5 with TRBJ2-6; possible D gene TRBD2, 5 bases. The CDR3 extends over 15 amino acids. Germline assignment: CDR1 MNHEY and CDR2 SVGAGI. With 8 bases removed from V and 2 bases from J, the gap between germline ends came to 13 bases. CDR3 protein: CASGQSGAGANVLTF. Written as DNA, the CDR3 is TGTGCCAGCGGGCAGTCCGGGGCTGGGGCCAACGTCCTGACTTTC.

The CDR3 DNA sequence: TGTGCCAGCAGCCCAGTGGGTAGCAGTGAAGCCTACAATGAGCAGTTCTTC. It encodes CASSPVGSSEAYNEQFF. The chain employs TRBV7-2 and TRBJ2-1; D unclear. The germline V gene encodes CDR1 SGHTA and CDR2 FQGNSA. Trimming removed 5 bases from V and 2 bases from J, with 19 bases in between. This CDR3 comprises 17 residues. Full variable domain (remainder filled in from reference TRBV7-2 and TRBJ2-1): GAGVSQSPSNKVTEKGKDVELRCDPISGHTALYWYRQSLGQGLEFLIYFQGNSAPDKSGLPSDRFSAERTGGSVSTLTIQRTQQEDSAVYLCASSPVGSSEAYNEQFFGPGTRLTVL.

J is TRBJ2-3 and V is TRBV5-6; possible D gene TRBD2, 5 bases. CDR1 SGHDT and CDR2 YYEEEE come from the germline V gene. Trimming took 5 bases from V and 5 from J, leaving 12 bases between them. This CDR3 region has 13 residues. The CDR3 DNA is TGTGCCAGCAGTTTCAAGGGAGTAGATACGCAGTATTTT. Amino acids: CASSFKGVDTQYF.